This passage covers 26 T cell receptor beta chains from one sample sequenced in a study of blood T cell repertoires in COVID-19. Clones were sequenced by immunoSEQ multiplex PCR, and TCRdb holds only the in-frame ones, with some missing. The sample comprises 270,000 or so clones, 85% to 90% of which are singletons, and approximately 12% rests with the top ten. Specimen: peripheral blood. The source is a woman in her thirties with COVID-19, enrolled during active disease.

The gene calls are TRBV28 and TRBJ2-7, with 10 bases matching TRBD1. Germline V gene data show CDR1 as MDHEN and CDR2 as SYDVKM. Trimming at V came to 8 bases and at J to 4 bases, leaving 11 bases not matched to a gene. The CDR3 consists of 15 residues. CDR3 DNA sequence: TGTGCCAGCTCGAGGGGGGACAGGGGAAGGTACGAGCAGTACTTC. Its translation is CASSRGDRGRYEQYF.

This sequence joins TRBV7-8 and TRBJ1-2; the match to TRBD1 covers 7 bases. CDR3 size: 16 residues. V was clipped by 0 bases and J by 8 bases; unmatched bases: 12. Germline CDR1 is SGHVS and CDR2 is FQNEAQ. The CDR3 loop is CASSLALAGGAGGYTF. CDR3 sequence (DNA): TGTGCCAGCAGCTTAGCGTTGGCAGGGGGTGCGGGGGGCTACACCTTC.

This clone was counted a single time. The V and J genes are TRBV6-5 and TRBJ1-1, with D unresolved. Trimming shortened V by 5 bases and J by 0 bases, and 4 bases separated the two germline ends. There are 12 residues in the CDR3. Germline V gives CDR1 MNHEY, CDR2 SVGAGI. CDR3 protein: CASSPMNTEAFF. Here the CDR3 DNA reads TGTGCCAGCAGTCCCATGAACACTGAAGCTTTCTTT.

The chain has TRBV4-1 and TRBJ2-5; the match to TRBD1 covers 9 bases. CDR3 length: 15 residues. V shed 5 bases, J shed 4 bases, and the junction held 8 bases outside the gene matches. The germline V gene encodes CDR1 MGHRA and CDR2 YSYEKL. The CDR3 loop is CASSRPGQGRETQYF. DNA of the CDR3: TGCGCCAGCAGCAGGCCGGGACAGGGACGAGAGACCCAGTACTTC.

This clone has a single count. The gene calls are TRBV2 and TRBJ1-6; 7 bases line up with TRBD1. The J segment lost 5 bases and the V segment lost 3 bases, leaving 4 bases of the junction unmatched. The CDR3 spans 15 residues. In germline, CDR1 is SNHLY, CDR2 FYNNEI. DNA for the CDR3: TGTGCCAGCAGTGAGACAGGGTTCAATAATTCACCCCTCCACTTT. Translated: CASSETGFNNSPLHF.

The J gene is TRBJ1-2, the V gene TRBV5-4, with TRBD1 matching over 11 bases. The germline V gene has CDR1 SGHNT and CDR2 YYREEE (reference sequence). Trimming at V came to 0 bases and at J to 3 bases, leaving 1 base not matched to a gene. There are 15 residues in the CDR3. DNA for the CDR3: TGTGCCAGCAGCTTGGGGGACAGGGGGTACTATGGCTACACCTTC. It yields the protein CASSLGDRGYYGYTF.

The chain joins TRBV3-1 (or the pseudogene TRBV3-2) to TRBJ2-1; 15 bases agree with TRBD2. The CDR3 has 19 residues. V shed 1 base and J 2 bases; nucleotides not matched to a gene: 6. The V gene's germline CDR1 is LGHDT and CDR2 YNNKEL (reference sequence). CDR3 sequence reads: CASSQGRTSGGATYNEQFF. The CDR3 DNA reads as TGTGCCAGCAGCCAAGGCCGGACTAGCGGGGGGGCCACCTACAATGAGCAGTTCTTC.

The chain uses TRBV7-8 and TRBJ1-6; D is ambiguous. CDR1 and CDR2 (germline): SGHVS, FQNEAQ. Deletions cut 1 base from V and 11 bases from J, with 9 bases between. There are 13 residues in the CDR3. CDR3 DNA: TGTGCCAGCAGCTTAGTTGGAGCACCACCCCTCCACTTT. The encoded protein is CASSLVGAPPLHF.

The chain links TRBV28 to TRBJ1-5, with TRBD1 as a possible D gene (5 bases). This CDR3 spans 12 amino acids. The germline CDR1 and CDR2 sequences are MDHEN and SYDVKM. Trimming took 1 base from V and 11 from J, leaving 9 bases between them. DNA of the CDR3: TGTGCCAGCAGTTTATTCGGGGGGACCCAGCATTTT. Its translation is CASSLFGGTQHF.

This sequence joins TRBV12-3 or TRBV12-4 and TRBJ2-7; a possible D gene is TRBD1 (5 bases). The CDR3 has 12 residues. Deletions cut 3 bases from V and 6 bases from J, with 9 bases between. The CDR3: CASSFIRGEQYF. DNA of the CDR3: TGTGCCAGCAGTTTTATAAGGGGCGAGCAGTACTTC.

The V call is TRBV19, the J call TRBJ1-1; the match to TRBD1 covers 9 bases. This CDR3 has 15 amino acids. The V segment lost 5 bases and the J segment 5 bases; nucleotides outside the gene matches: 9. Germline V gene sequence: CDR1 LNHDA, CDR2 SQIVND (reference sequence). The CDR3 DNA reads as TGTGCCAGTAGTCCTTCGGACAGGGGTGATACTGAAGCTTTCTTT. Amino acid sequence: CASSPSDRGDTEAFF. The entire variable domain, with the rest obtained from reference TRBV19 and TRBJ1-1, is as follows: DGGITQSPKYLFRKEGQNVTLSCEQNLNHDAMYWYRQDPGQGLRLIYYSQIVNDFQKGDIAEGYSVSREKKESFPLTVTSAQKNPTAFYLCASSPSDRGDTEAFFGQGTRLTVV.

V and J are TRBV7-9 and TRBJ2-2; D remains ambiguous. V lost 5 bases, J lost 7 bases, and 11 bases lay in between. The CDR3 length is 13 residues. Germline V lookup: CDR1 SEHNR, CDR2 FQNEAQ (reference sequence). Here the CDR3 DNA reads TGTGCCAGCAGCAGCTTCTATAACGGGGAGCTGTTTTTT. Translating it yields CASSSFYNGELFF. The full variable domain, completed using reference TRBV7-9 and TRBJ2-2, is DTGVSQNPRHKITKRGQNVTFRCDPISEHNRLYWYRQTLGQGPEFLTYFQNEAQLEKSRLLSDRFSAERPKGSFSTLEIQRTEQGDSAMYLCASSSFYNGELFFGEGSRLTVL.

The genes are TRBV30 and TRBJ2-5; possibly TRBD1 for D (6 bases). Germline CDR1 reads GTSNPN; CDR2 reads SVGIG (reference sequence). CDR3 length: 13 residues. Trimming removed 2 bases at V and 3 bases at J, with 10 bases between. The CDR3 sequence: CAWSRDTKETQYF. In DNA form, the CDR3 reads TGTGCCTGGAGTAGGGACACCAAAGAGACCCAGTACTTC.

The chain links TRBV27 to TRBJ1-1, with D unclear. Germline V lookup: CDR1 MNHEY, CDR2 SMNVEV (reference sequence). This CDR3 region has 17 residues. Trimming stripped 5 bases from V and 0 bases from J, with 19 bases between. This chain's CDR3 is CASSPLRRGRLNTEAFF. CDR3 nucleotides: TGTGCCAGCAGTCCCCTCCGCCGAGGGAGGTTGAACACTGAAGCTTTCTTT.

The chain has TRBV12-3 or TRBV12-4 and TRBJ2-3, with unresolved D. The CDR3 has 13 amino acids. V was shortened by 2 bases and J by 5 bases, with 8 bases between the two germline ends. CDR3 loop: CASSLRSRDTQYF. The CDR3 nucleotides read TGTGCCAGCAGTTTAAGGAGTCGAGATACGCAGTATTTT.

The chain uses TRBV3-1 (or the pseudogene TRBV3-2) and TRBJ1-1, with D unresolved. This CDR3 has 14 residues. The V end was cut by 7 bases, the J end by 3 bases, with 15 bases between. Looked up from germline, CDR1 is LGHDT and CDR2 is YNNKEL (reference sequence). In DNA, the CDR3 is TGTGCCAGCACGGGAAGGGAACGGGACACTGAAGCTTTCTTT. Translating it yields CASTGRERDTEAFF.

This clone was picked up many times. V is TRBV19 and J is TRBJ1-1, with TRBD1 as a possible D gene (6 bases). Trimming left V 6 bases short and J 1 base short, with 18 bases between. This CDR3 spans 16 amino acids. Germline loops: CDR1 LNHDA, CDR2 SQIVND (reference sequence). In nucleotides, the CDR3 is TGTGCCAGTAGAAAGCAACCGGGACACAGGAACACTGAAGCTTTCTTT. It encodes CASRKQPGHRNTEAFF.

V and J are TRBV18 and TRBJ2-5, with 7 bases identical to TRBD2. There are 15 residues in the CDR3. The V gene end was trimmed by 1 base and the J gene end by 5 bases; junction bases not matched to a gene: 7. In germline, CDR1 is KGHSH, CDR2 LQKENI. CDR3 nucleotides: TGTGCCAGCTCACCACAGGGAGGGGTCTCGGAGACCCAGTACTTC. It translates to CASSPQGGVSETQYF.

The chain couples TRBV6-6 to TRBJ2-2, with TRBD2 identical over 12 bases. Trimming removed 5 bases from V and 2 bases from J; junction bases left unmatched: 6. The CDR3 sequence is 17 residues long. Germline-derived CDR1 and CDR2 are MNHNY and SVGAGI (reference sequence). For the CDR3, the DNA is TGTGCCAGCAGTCTACTAGCGGGGGGCCTTAACACCGGGGAGCTGTTTTTT. As protein: CASSLLAGGLNTGELFF.

The chain has TRBV7-2 and TRBJ2-3; maybe TRBD2 (5 bases). Trimming left V 1 base short and J 8 bases short, with 7 bases between. CDR1 and CDR2 from the germline V gene are SGHTA and FQGNSA. The CDR3 loop spans 12 amino acids. This chain's CDR3 is CASSLGTPTQYF. The CDR3 DNA follows: TGTGCCAGCAGCTTAGGGACTCCTACGCAGTATTTT.

The chain combines TRBV21-1 with TRBJ1-5; TRBD1 is taken as the D call from the table, unchecked against the DNA. TRBV21-1 is designated a pseudogene. This CDR3 contains 16 residues. CDR3 in DNA: TGTGCCAGCAGCAAAGGTACAGGGGGTCACAATCAGCCCCAGCATTTT. Translated: CASSKGTGGHNQPQHF.

The chain employs TRBV5-1 and TRBJ2-7, with 8 bases lining up with TRBD1. The CDR3 is made up of 14 amino acids. V shed 3 bases, J shed 4 bases, and the junction held 6 bases outside the gene matches. Germline V lookup: CDR1 SGHRS, CDR2 YFSETQ. The CDR3 DNA reads as TGCGCCAGCAGCTGGACAGGGTCGGGGTACGAGCAGTACTTC. It is translated as CASSWTGSGYEQYF.

This clone appeared a single time. The V call is TRBV10-1, the J call TRBJ2-7; D gene uncertain. Germline-derived CDR1 and CDR2 are WNHNN and SYGVQD (reference sequence). The germline V and J ends were trimmed by 0 bases and 0 bases, with 6 bases remaining between them. The CDR3 length is 14 residues. In DNA, the CDR3 is TGCGCCAGCAGTGAGTCGGGCAGCTCCTACGAGCAGTACTTC. Translated, it gives CASSESGSSYEQYF.

The J gene is TRBJ2-7, the V gene TRBV5-1; 9 nucleotides line up with TRBD1. The CDR3 loop spans 14 amino acids. Germline V lookup: CDR1 SGHRS, CDR2 YFSETQ. V trimming: 0 bases; J trimming: 5 bases; junction bases outside the gene matches: 3. The CDR3 reads CASSLGDRADEQYF. CDR3 in DNA: TGCGCCAGCAGCTTGGGGGACAGGGCAGACGAGCAGTACTTC. Together with reference TRBV5-1 and TRBJ2-7, the CDR3 gives the full variable domain: KAGVTQTPRYLIKTRGQQVTLSCSPISGHRSVSWYQQTPGQGLQFLFEYFSETQRNKGNFPGRFSGRQFSNSRSEMNVSTLELGDSALYLCASSLGDRADEQYFGPGTRLTVT.

The chain combines TRBV2 with TRBJ2-1, with D possibly being TRBD1 (6 bases). Looked up from germline, CDR1 is SNHLY and CDR2 is FYNNEI. The length of the CDR3 is 14 residues. The germline V and J ends were trimmed by 3 bases and 7 bases, with 13 bases remaining between them. CDR3 region: CASSESRGRNEQFF. The CDR3 region has the DNA TGTGCCAGCAGTGAGAGCAGGGGTAGGAATGAGCAGTTCTTC. Full variable domain (rest looked up from reference TRBV2 and TRBJ2-1): EPEVTQTPSHQVTQMGQEVILRCVPISNHLYFYWYRQILGQKVEFLVSFYNNEISEKSEIFDDQFSVERPDGSNFTLKIRSTKLEDSAMYFCASSESRGRNEQFFGPGTRLTVL.

The chain is built from TRBV6-5 and TRBJ2-2, with no clear D. The CDR3 covers 12 residues. Germline CDR1 and CDR2: MNHEY and SVGAGI. V was pared by 8 bases and J by 2 bases, with 6 bases between. Here the CDR3 reads CASGENTGELFF. The CDR3 DNA is TGTGCCAGCGGAGAAAACACCGGGGAGCTGTTTTTT.